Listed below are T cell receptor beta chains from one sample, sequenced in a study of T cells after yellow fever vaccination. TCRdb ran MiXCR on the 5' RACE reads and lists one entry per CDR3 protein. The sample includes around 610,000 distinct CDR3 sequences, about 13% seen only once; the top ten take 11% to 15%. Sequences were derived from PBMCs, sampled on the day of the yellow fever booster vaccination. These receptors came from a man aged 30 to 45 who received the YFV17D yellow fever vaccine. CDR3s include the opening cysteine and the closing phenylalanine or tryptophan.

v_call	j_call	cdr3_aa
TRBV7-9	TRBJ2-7	CASSKTSHEQYF
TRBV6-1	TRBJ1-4	CASSEAWWAGDKGKLFF
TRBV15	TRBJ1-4	CATSRAGQNEKLFF
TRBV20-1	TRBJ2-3	CSARTASTSGFTDTQYF
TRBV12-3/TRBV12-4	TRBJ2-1	CASTGSVRLNEQFF
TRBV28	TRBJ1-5	CASSTGGLGNQPQHF
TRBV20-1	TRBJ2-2	CSARLTSGRTGELFF
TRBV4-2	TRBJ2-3	CASSHGWKTSTDTQYF
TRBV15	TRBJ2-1	CATKALAGYNEQFF
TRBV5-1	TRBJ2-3	CASSPSPRRERTDTQYF
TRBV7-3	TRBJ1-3	CASSLTSAGNTIYF
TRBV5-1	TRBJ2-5	CASSKSLAGGEETQYF
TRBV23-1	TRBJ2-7	CASTRGHLDYEQYF
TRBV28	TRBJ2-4	CASSLSYRGNGDF
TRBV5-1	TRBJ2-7	CASSKGLARDYEQYF
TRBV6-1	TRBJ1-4	CASRPRTGGEKLFF
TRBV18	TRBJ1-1	CASSLMGHQNTEAFF
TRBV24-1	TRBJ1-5	CATPNGSHRFNQPQHF
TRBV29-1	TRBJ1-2	CSVDTSTGAAWGYTF
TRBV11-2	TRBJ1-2	CASSFPDREFYGYTF
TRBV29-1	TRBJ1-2	CSVEEDRAPPYGYTF
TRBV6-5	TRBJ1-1	CASSYGGAGLTEAFF
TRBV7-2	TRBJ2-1	CASSRDTLNEQFF
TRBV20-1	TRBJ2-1	CSPAGSGIRNEQFF
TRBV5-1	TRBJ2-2	CASSFVRAGGSTGELFF
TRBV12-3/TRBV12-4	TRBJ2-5	CASSPQGSGETQYF
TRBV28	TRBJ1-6	CASRYAGTDNSPLHF
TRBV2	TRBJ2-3	CASGSMQGTDTQYF
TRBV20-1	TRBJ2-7	CSAREASGSFVEQYF
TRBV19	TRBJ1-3	CASNQNLGNTIYF
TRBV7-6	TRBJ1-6	CASSSMTGRSLLHF
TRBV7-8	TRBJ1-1	CASRQLQGAASGINTEAFF
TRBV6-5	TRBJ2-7	CASSYGRPGAGEQYF
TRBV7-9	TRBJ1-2	CASSLDPYGYTF
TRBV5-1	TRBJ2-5	CASNPTGEETQYF
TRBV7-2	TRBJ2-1	CASSQASGRFNEQFF
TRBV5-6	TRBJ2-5	CASSHVTAETQYF
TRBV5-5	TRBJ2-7	CASSIRDYVYEQYF
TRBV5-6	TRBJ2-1	CASSLFPSGYVDEQFF
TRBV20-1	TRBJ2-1	CSARERQGAYNEQFF
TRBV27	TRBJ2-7	CASFNRRSFQPSLEQYF
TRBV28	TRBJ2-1	CALSSGLAGGPLGNEQFF
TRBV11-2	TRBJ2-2	CASTRDYQAGELFF
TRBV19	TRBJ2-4	CASSLAGERNIQYF
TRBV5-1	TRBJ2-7	CASSLYDEQYF